The entry below describes one T cell receptor beta chain. Repertoires were generated with immunoSEQ multiplex PCR, while TCRdb's copy carries only in-frame clones and drops some. The sample includes 14,000 or so clones, around 70% seen only once; the top ten take about 3.2%. Time point meaning: after neoadjuvant nivolumab, at surgical resection. V was clipped by 2 bases and J by 1 base, with 7 bases between them. This CDR3 has 14 residues. Germline-derived CDR1 and CDR2 are SGHRS and YFSETQ. This specimen comes from a study of neoadjuvant anti-PD-1 for oral cavity cancer. The material was PBMCs, obtained after nivolumab (anti-PD-1) treatment. This receptor was identified in a person aged 40 to 85 with oral cavity squamous cell carcinoma. The chain links TRBV5-1 to TRBJ1-5; possible D gene TRBD1, 5 bases. The CDR3 region is CASSLEGSNQPQHF. The CDR3 DNA reads TGCGCCAGCAGCTTAGAGGGGAGCAATCAGCCCCAGCATTTT.